Each of the 2 T cell receptor beta chains below was sequenced from the same sample in a study of T cells during gluten challenge in celiac disease. Each cell's paired alpha and beta chains came from three nested multiplex PCRs covering all V genes. TCRdb used MiXCR to reprocess the single-cell sequencing reads, holding one entry per CDR3 protein. Here the sample table reports roughly 27 distinct CDR3 sequences. Sorted cells: tetramer+, CD3+, CD4+, CD45RA-, CD62L-, integrin beta7+. Sequences were derived from gluten-specific CD4+ T cells sorted from blood using tetramers, sampled at baseline or on day 6, 14 or 28 of gluten challenge (not recorded which). The origin of the receptors is a female donor with celiac disease.

This clonotype is a singleton in its sample. Germline is not matched at one junction end, which may reflect a read error. The V gene is TRBV7-6, the J gene TRBJ2-1; either TRBD1 or TRBD2 may fit D (5 bases each). The germline V gene encodes CDR1 SGHVS and CDR2 FNYEAQ. This CDR3 comprises 13 residues. CDR3 residues: CASSWDRDNEQFF. The CDR3 DNA follows: TGTGCTAGCAGCTGGGACCGGGACAATGAGCAGTTCTTC.

By share, this clonotype ranks as hyperexpanded. The V and J genes are TRBV7-2 and TRBJ2-5, with D tentatively TRBD1 (5 bases). There are 14 residues in the CDR3. Germline assignment: CDR1 SGHTA and CDR2 FQGNSA. The ends were cut back, 5 bases at V and 0 bases at J, with 10 bases in the middle. CDR3 in DNA: TGTGCCAGCAGCGTCAGGGTGTACCAAGAGACCCAGTACTTC. The encoded protein is CASSVRVYQETQYF.